This entry is about one T cell receptor beta chain. Antigen specificity is unknown. V dropped 4 bases and J dropped 1; count of bases not matched to a gene: 4. The CDR3 contains 14 residues. Per germline, CDR1 SGHTA and CDR2 FQGNSA. This specimen belongs to a study of shared clonotypes between healthy human individuals. General study results and limits: Sharing across four donors was highest in naive CD4 (around 5%) and lowest in memory CD8 (approximately 0.4%).

The study enrolled healthy HIV-negative adults without recent acute infections or vaccinations as donors. The study drew all its donors from Caucasian adults living in Nashville, Tennessee. Clones were read by immunoSEQ multiplex PCR, and TCRdb kept only the in-frame ones, dropping some. The sample holds 2,100,000 or so clones, around 95% seen once. The J gene is TRBJ2-7, the V gene TRBV7-2; 7 bases are shared with TRBD1. The clonotype was recovered from a young man in good health. The sample was naive CD4+ T cells sorted from blood. Sample subset: CD45RA+ positively selected. The CDR3 bases are TGTGCCAGCAGCTCCGGGACAGCGTCCTACGAGCAGTACTTC. Translation gives CASSSGTASYEQYF.